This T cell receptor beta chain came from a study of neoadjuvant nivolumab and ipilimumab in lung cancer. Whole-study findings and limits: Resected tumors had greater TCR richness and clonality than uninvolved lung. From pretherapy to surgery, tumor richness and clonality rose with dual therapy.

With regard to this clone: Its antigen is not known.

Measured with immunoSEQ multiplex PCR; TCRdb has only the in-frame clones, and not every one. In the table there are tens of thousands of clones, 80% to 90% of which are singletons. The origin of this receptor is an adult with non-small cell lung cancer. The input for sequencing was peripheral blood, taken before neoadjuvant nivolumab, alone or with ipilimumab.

The CDR3 loop reads CATSRVRNEQFF. For the CDR3, the DNA is TGTGCCACCAGCAGAGTCCGCAATGAGCAGTTCTTC. This sequence joins TRBV15 and TRBJ2-1; D call uncertain. The CDR3 totals 12 residues. Germline V gene data show CDR1 as LNHNV and CDR2 as YYDKDF (reference sequence). V lost 1 base and J 6 bases, leaving 4 bases between the germline ends.